The T cell receptor beta chain described here comes from a study of T-cell memory formation after mild COVID-19. Notes on the study in general: The study detected some responding clones in pre-infection memory, suggesting cross-reactive memory joined. A second wave expanding day 15 to 37 was CD4+-biased; contracting clones were balanced. Contracting clones localized mainly to CM and EM when CD4+ and mainly to EMRA when CD8+.

V lost 4 bases to trimming and J lost 3 bases; unmatched junction nucleotides: 14. CDR3 length: 17 amino acids. CDR1 and CDR2 from the germline V gene are LGHNA and YNFKEQ. The table lists this clonotype with a few counts. What it binds is unknown. It was 5'RACE with constant-segment primers that produced the TCR alpha and TCR beta cDNA libraries, which carried sample barcodes and UMIs. TCRdb redid the calling of the 5' RACE reads with MiXCR, one entry per CDR3 protein. The data hold 140,000 to 150,000 distinct CDR3 sequences, with under 7% observed a single time. The TCR originated in an adult woman who had mild COVID-19 (a few samples of this study predate the infection). Cell type and time point are not known. This chain uses TRBV4-2 with TRBJ2-5, with 7 bases aligning to TRBD2. Sequencing was performed on PBMCs or a T cell subset sorted from them (not recorded which). CDR3 bases: TGTGCCAGCAGCCGTAAGCTTCCTAGCGGAAGGGAAGAGACCCAGTACTTC. Encoded protein: CASSRKLPSGREETQYF.